This passage covers 23 T cell receptor beta chains from one sample sequenced in a study of T-cell reconstitution after alpha-beta-depleted transplantation in children. TCRbeta library construction was performed incorporating unique molecular identifiers. MiXCR was run by TCRdb on the PCR reads, yielding one entry per CDR3 protein. Found here are around 250,000 distinct CDR3 sequences, 6.5% to 9% of them singletons; the top ten hold approximately 6%. The sequencing here drew on PBMCs, mostly from graft donor cells, taken 180 days after TCRalphabeta/CD19-depleted stem cell transplant. The receptors come from a male patient between 10 and 17 years old who had a stem cell transplant for acute lymphoblastic leukemia, so the T cells may come from the graft donor.

The chain is built from TRBV23-1 and TRBJ2-3, with D possibly matching TRBD2 (6 bases). TRBV23-1 is an ORF for which the function is uncertain. The CDR3 has 15 residues. The V end was cut by 4 bases, the J end by 5 bases, with 16 bases between. Here the CDR3 DNA reads TGCGCCAGCAGTCCCCAGACAAGGCGGGAAGATACGCAGTATTTT. Amino acids: CASSPQTRREDTQYF.

The sample holds many counts of this clonotype. This rearrangement joins TRBV9 to TRBJ2-3, with D possibly TRBD2 on 6 matching bases. The germline V gene encodes CDR1 SGDLS and CDR2 YYNGEE. The CDR3 covers 14 residues. V was clipped by 0 bases and J by 5 bases, with 10 bases between them. This CDR3 is CASSVAPGVDTQYF. The CDR3 region has the DNA TGTGCCAGCAGCGTAGCTCCGGGGGTAGATACGCAGTATTTT.

The sample holds many counts of this clonotype. This rearrangement joins TRBV2 to TRBJ2-2; 7 bases fit TRBD1. Germline V gene sequence: CDR1 SNHLY, CDR2 FYNNEI. This CDR3 has 15 residues. Trimming removed 5 bases from V and 4 bases from J; junction bases left unmatched: 7. CDR3: CASSSDRVGTGELFF. As DNA, the CDR3 is TGTGCCAGCAGTTCAGACAGGGTTGGCACCGGGGAGCTGTTTTTT.

This clonotype has at least ten counts. The V gene is TRBV11-3, the J gene TRBJ2-1; D might be TRBD2 (6 bases). Trimming cost V 3 bases and J 4 bases, with 16 bases left between them. The germline V gene has CDR1 SGHNT and CDR2 YENEEA. The CDR3 covers 16 residues. CDR3 residues: CASSFSLTRQYNEQFF. CDR3 in DNA: TGTGCCAGCAGCTTTTCCCTGACTAGACAATACAATGAGCAGTTCTTC.

This clonotype was counted many times. This chain uses TRBV6-1 with TRBJ2-1; TRBD1 matches 8 bases. V lost 5 bases and J lost 7; bases outside the gene matches: 4. This CDR3 has 13 residues. Germline loops: CDR1 MNHNS, CDR2 SASEGT. CDR3 region: CASSPWTGNEQFF. The CDR3 coding sequence is TGTGCCAGCAGTCCATGGACAGGGAATGAGCAGTTCTTC.

Many counts were recorded for this clonotype. V gene TRBV4-3 combines with J gene TRBJ1-6; 9 bases match TRBD1. Germline CDR1 and CDR2: LGHNA and YSLEER. Trimming removed 1 base from V and 7 bases from J; junction bases left unmatched: 5. The CDR3 is 16 residues long. The CDR3: CASSQVGTGRNSPLHF. CDR3 DNA: TGCGCCAGCAGCCAAGTGGGGACAGGGAGGAATTCACCCCTCCACTTT.

This clonotype was detected ten times or more. The V and J genes are TRBV11-2 and TRBJ2-7, with D possibly TRBD1 on 5 matching bases. CDR3 size: 21 residues. Looked up from germline, CDR1 is SGHAT and CDR2 is FQNNGV. The V and J ends lost 1 base and 2 bases respectively, with 30 bases between them. The CDR3 sequence: CASSLGPGSQRRGANPYEQYF. In nucleotides, the CDR3 is TGTGCCAGCAGCTTAGGTCCAGGCAGCCAGCGAAGGGGCGCGAACCCCTACGAGCAGTACTTC. The full variable domain, with the rest looked up from reference TRBV11-2 and TRBJ2-7, is EAGVAQSPRYKIIEKRQSVAFWCNPISGHATLYWYQQILGQGPKLLIQFQNNGVVDDSQLPKDRFSAERLKGVDSTLKIQPAKLEDSAVYLCASSLGPGSQRRGANPYEQYFGPGTRLTVT.

In its sample, this clonotype was seen many times. The gene calls are TRBV29-1 and TRBJ1-1; D ambiguous. The CDR3 is 11 amino acids. V shed 1 base and J shed 8 bases, with 8 bases lying between them. The V gene's germline CDR1 is SQVTM and CDR2 ANQGSEA. Here the CDR3 DNA reads TGCAGCGTTGAAGGGTTGGGCGAAGCTTTCTTT. Residues: CSVEGLGEAFF. Complete variable domain (other parts from reference TRBV29-1 and TRBJ1-1): SAVISQKPSRDICQRGTSLTIQCQVDSQVTMMFWYRQQPGQSLTLIATANQGSEATYESGFVIDKFPISRPNLTFSTLTVSNMSPEDSSIYLCSVEGLGEAFFGQGTRLTVV.

The gene calls are TRBV10-3 and TRBJ2-2; 10 nucleotides align to TRBD1. V shed 8 bases and J 4 bases; nucleotides not matched to a gene: 4. The CDR3 totals 14 residues. Germline V gene sequence: CDR1 ENHRY, CDR2 SYGVKD. The CDR3 DNA sequence: TGTGCCATCCGTGGACAGGGGGGCACCGGGGAGCTGTTTTTT. Its protein is CAIRGQGGTGELFF.

This clonotype was seen repeatedly, ten times or more. The chain recombines TRBV11-2 with TRBJ2-1, with 7 positions matching TRBD1. After removal of 4 bases from V and 4 bases from J, the junction contained 7 bases not matched to a gene. This CDR3 comprises 15 residues. The germline V gene encodes CDR1 SGHAT and CDR2 FQNNGV. CDR3 residues: CASSSSGDSYNEQFF. CDR3 nucleotides: TGTGCCAGCAGCTCCAGTGGGGACAGTTACAATGAGCAGTTCTTC.

This clonotype was observed many times. The chain has TRBV20-1 and TRBJ2-4; D gene uncertain. The CDR3 loop spans 18 amino acids. Deletions cut 4 bases from V and 0 bases from J, with 22 bases between. Germline CDR1 is DFQATT and CDR2 is SNEGSKA (reference sequence). This CDR3 reads CSAKPAPGPPIAKNIQYF. The CDR3 DNA sequence: TGCAGTGCTAAACCGGCCCCGGGCCCACCTATAGCCAAAAACATTCAGTACTTC.

This clonotype was counted many times. The rearrangement uses TRBV20-1 and TRBJ2-5; the D gene is possibly TRBD2 (5 bases). Trimming removed 3 bases at V and 5 bases at J, with 10 bases between. Germline CDR1 is DFQATT and CDR2 is SNEGSKA (reference sequence). The CDR3 loop spans 12 amino acids. CDR3 residues: CSASRSGETQYF. The CDR3 nucleotides are TGCAGTGCTAGTAGGTCGGGGGAGACCCAGTACTTC.

The table lists this clonotype with many counts. J is TRBJ2-7 and V is TRBV11-2, with D uncertain. Trimming left V 0 bases short and J 0 bases short, with 9 bases between. Germline lookup yields CDR1 SGHAT and CDR2 FQNNGV. The CDR3 is 15 amino acids. The CDR3 DNA reads as TGTGCCAGCAGCTTAGAGCTCTCCAACTCCTACGAGCAGTACTTC. Encoded protein: CASSLELSNSYEQYF.

In this sample, this clonotype turned up many times. J is TRBJ2-5 and V is TRBV20-1; D is perhaps TRBD1 or TRBD2 (6 bases each). The CDR3 consists of 14 residues. Germline CDR1 and CDR2: DFQATT and SNEGSKA (reference sequence). V shed 4 bases and J shed 4 bases, with 16 bases lying between them. For the CDR3, the DNA is TGCAGTGCTACCCCTGGCGGAGGGGGAGAGACCCAGTACTTC. Translated: CSATPGGGGETQYF.

At least ten counts were recorded for this clonotype. This chain joins TRBV10-3 and TRBJ1-3; D unresolved. CDR1 ENHRY and CDR2 SYGVKD come from the germline V gene. This CDR3 comprises 15 residues. Trimming left V 0 bases short and J 0 bases short, with 6 bases between. The CDR3 spells CAISESGSSGNTIYF. CDR3 DNA sequence: TGTGCCATCAGTGAGTCGGGGTCCTCTGGAAACACCATATATTTT.

In its sample, this clonotype was seen many times. This rearrangement joins TRBV11-2 to TRBJ2-1, with TRBD2 identical over 14 bases. This CDR3 comprises 19 residues. V lost 5 bases and J lost 3; bases outside the gene matches: 12. In germline, CDR1 is SGHAT, CDR2 FQNNGV. The CDR3 bases are TGTGCCAGCAGCCCCACGACTAGCGGGAGGGAGATTGGCTACAATGAGCAGTTCTTC. This gives the protein CASSPTTSGREIGYNEQFF.

At least ten counts were recorded for this clonotype. This chain uses TRBV13 with TRBJ1-4; D uncertain. The CDR3 runs to 13 residues. CDR1 and CDR2 (germline): PRHDT, FYEKMQ (reference sequence). The V end was cut by 2 bases, the J end by 10 bases, with 11 bases between. The DNA for the CDR3 is TGTGCCAGCAGCTTACTCCGGGGTGGAAAACTGTTTTTT. Its protein is CASSLLRGGKLFF.

This clonotype was detected ten times or more. The J gene is TRBJ1-4, the V gene TRBV28, with 7 nucleotides matching TRBD1. CDR1 and CDR2 from the germline V gene are MDHEN and SYDVKM. The CDR3 extends over 13 amino acids. V was pared by 6 bases and J by 7 bases, with 5 bases of the junction left unmatched. The DNA of the CDR3 is TGTGCCAGCAGCCGTACAGGGGTTGAAAAACTGTTTTTT. As protein: CASSRTGVEKLFF.

This rearrangement joins TRBV19 to TRBJ2-1, with 7 nucleotides matching TRBD2. The ends lost 6 bases at V and 4 bases at J; junction bases unmatched: 12. Germline lookup yields CDR1 LNHDA and CDR2 SQIVND (reference sequence). CDR3 length equals 16 residues. The CDR3 bases are TGTGCCAGTAGACGGGCCGCTAGCGGAATTTACAATGAGCAGTTCTTC. It encodes CASRRAASGIYNEQFF.

Ten or more counts support this clonotype. The chain uses TRBV28 and TRBJ2-5; TRBD2 is a possible D gene (6 bases). Germline CDR1 is MDHEN and CDR2 is SYDVKM. V was pared by 0 bases and J by 0 bases, with 14 bases between. The CDR3 loop spans 17 amino acids. The CDR3 DNA reads TGTGCCAGCAGTTTATGGATCCGCGGGACTTACCAAGAGACCCAGTACTTC. Protein product: CASSLWIRGTYQETQYF.

In its sample, this clonotype was seen many times. This CDR3 reads CSANEVMNPYEQYF. CDR3 nucleotide sequence: TGCAGTGCCAACGAAGTGATGAACCCCTACGAGCAGTACTTC. The V and J genes are TRBV20-1 and TRBJ2-7; D is undetermined. Trimming pared 6 bases from V and 2 bases from J, leaving 17 bases between. The CDR3 loop spans 14 amino acids. Germline CDR1 reads DFQATT; CDR2 reads SNEGSKA (reference sequence).

The chain couples TRBV19 to TRBJ2-1; D gene unclear. Germline-derived CDR1 and CDR2 are LNHDA and SQIVND (reference sequence). The CDR3 has 14 residues. The V and J ends lost 1 base and 8 bases respectively, with 12 bases between them. The CDR3 loop reads CASSIGPRNHEQFF. The CDR3 DNA is TGTGCCAGTAGTATAGGCCCTAGGAATCATGAGCAGTTCTTC. Looking up the rest from reference TRBV19 and TRBJ2-1 gives the full variable domain: DGGITQSPKYLFRKEGQNVTLSCEQNLNHDAMYWYRQDPGQGLRLIYYSQIVNDFQKGDIAEGYSVSREKKESFPLTVTSAQKNPTAFYLCASSIGPRNHEQFFGPGTRLTVL.

A few counts support this clonotype. J is TRBJ2-1 and V is TRBV18; D may be TRBD1 (6 bases). V shed 7 bases and J shed 3 bases, with 13 bases lying between them. CDR3 length: 14 residues. CDR1 is KGHSH and CDR2 is LQKENI in the germline V gene. The CDR3 spells CASFSGDNYNEQFF. The CDR3 nucleotides read TGTGCCAGCTTCTCAGGGGATAACTACAATGAGCAGTTCTTC.